These 32 T cell receptor beta chains share one sample of origin, sequenced in a study of blood T cell repertoires in COVID-19. Libraries were prepared by immunoSEQ multiplex PCR; TCRdb keeps only in-frame clonotypes and omits some of them. The profile shows over 35,000 clones, more than 90% of them singletons. What was sequenced was peripheral blood. These receptors all stem from a man in his 70s with active COVID-19.

The rearrangement links TRBV21-1 to TRBJ2-1; TRBD1 was called by the table and not checked on the DNA. TRBV21-1 is assigned pseudogene status. This CDR3 is built from 17 residues. The CDR3 DNA reads TGTGCCAGCAGCAAAGGGGGAAGACAGAACTCCTACAATAAGCAGTTCTTC. This codes for CASSKGGRQNSYNKQFF.

J is TRBJ1-1 and V is TRBV6-5; no clear D gene. V lost 7 bases and J lost 0, with 15 bases in between. This CDR3 has 15 amino acids. The germline gives CDR1 MNHEY, CDR2 SVGAGI. CDR3 bases: TGTGCCAGCACGGTCTCAAACCTGATGAACACTGAAGCTTTCTTT. This sequence encodes CASTVSNLMNTEAFF.

The chain combines TRBV20-1 with TRBJ2-7; tentative D call: TRBD1 (6 bases). Trimming took 8 bases from V and 5 from J, leaving 13 bases between them. This CDR3 has 11 amino acids. Germline V lookup: CDR1 DFQATT, CDR2 SNEGSKA (reference sequence). CDR3 loop: CSTGTIHEQYF. The CDR3 coding sequence is TGCAGTACAGGGACAATCCACGAGCAGTACTTC.

V and J are TRBV9 and TRBJ1-3; TRBD1 matches at 7 bases. The germline CDR1 and CDR2 sequences are SGDLS and YYNGEE. Trimming took 4 bases from V and 4 from J; bases not matched to a gene: 2. The CDR3 spans 13 residues. CDR3 DNA sequence: TGTGCCAGCAGCCAGGGGGGAGGAAACACCATATATTTT. Protein product: CASSQGGGNTIYF.

This sequence joins TRBV18 and TRBJ1-6; tentative D call: TRBD1 (5 bases). CDR3 length: 15 amino acids. CDR1 is KGHSH and CDR2 is LQKENI in the germline V gene. The V gene lost 6 bases and the J gene lost 7 bases, with 16 bases spanning the gap. CDR3: CASSAGRGRNSPLHF. DNA of the CDR3: TGTGCCAGCTCGGCGGGGCGGGGTAGGAATTCACCCCTCCACTTT.

The chain carries TRBV18 and TRBJ2-7; D not certain. Germline V CDR1 and CDR2: KGHSH, LQKENI. V was cut by 5 bases and J by 8 bases, with 16 bases left in between. The CDR3 contains 13 residues. The CDR3, as DNA: TGTGCCAGCTCAGCGTCACCCCAGGATAAGCAGTACTTC. Its protein is CASSASPQDKQYF.

V and J are TRBV2 and TRBJ1-2; the match to TRBD1 covers 9 bases. Trimming at V came to 4 bases and at J to 7 bases, leaving 22 bases not matched to a gene. The CDR3 extends over 19 amino acids. CDR1 SNHLY and CDR2 FYNNEI come from the germline V gene. The CDR3 DNA reads as TGTGCCAGCAGTGCGGGACAGGGTTCGGAGATATGGATATCGAGTGGCTACACCTTC. Translated: CASSAGQGSEIWISSGYTF.

This chain uses TRBV2 with TRBJ2-7; 9 positions agree with TRBD2. Trimming at V came to 7 bases and at J to 0 bases, leaving 7 bases not matched to a gene. The CDR3 runs to 15 residues. From germline, CDR1 is SNHLY and CDR2 FYNNEI. The CDR3, as DNA: TGTGCCAGCATCCCTCTAGCGGGGAGCTCCTACGAGCAGTACTTC. Translated, it gives CASIPLAGSSYEQYF.

The V and J genes are TRBV13 and TRBJ1-3, with 8 bases aligning to TRBD1. The germline gives CDR1 PRHDT, CDR2 FYEKMQ (reference sequence). After removal of 3 bases from V and 0 bases from J, the junction contained 7 bases not matched to a gene. The CDR3 runs 17 residues. The chain's CDR3 is CASSLMDRVLSGNTIYF. For the CDR3, the DNA is TGTGCCAGCAGCTTGATGGACAGGGTCCTCTCTGGAAACACCATATATTTT.

V usage is TRBV12-3 or TRBV12-4 and J usage is TRBJ1-1; D might be TRBD1 (5 bases). The CDR3 is 12 amino acids. Trimming removed 8 bases from V and 10 bases from J, with 17 bases in between. CDR3 region: CASAATRVVAFF. Written as DNA, the CDR3 is TGTGCCAGCGCCGCTACCAGGGTAGTAGCTTTCTTT.

The gene calls are TRBV28 and TRBJ2-7; 9 bases are a match to TRBD1. J was trimmed by 3 bases and V by 6 bases; bases with no gene match: 9. The germline gives CDR1 MDHEN, CDR2 SYDVKM. The CDR3 runs 15 residues. CDR3 DNA: TGTGCCAGCAGAAACAGGGGGCTGGGGGGCTACGAGCAGTACTTC. It is translated as CASRNRGLGGYEQYF.

This clone was recorded once. This chain connects TRBV19 to TRBJ2-7; a possible D gene is TRBD2 (6 bases). The CDR3 sequence is 13 residues long. V shed 0 bases and J shed 6 bases, with 9 bases lying between them. Germline V CDR1 and CDR2: LNHDA, SQIVND (reference sequence). The CDR3 reads CASSIDGRGEQYF. The CDR3 DNA follows: TGTGCCAGTAGTATAGATGGGCGGGGCGAGCAGTACTTC.

The chain couples TRBV5-1 to TRBJ2-1, with 9 bases matching TRBD1. Germline V CDR1 and CDR2: SGHRS, YFSETQ. The CDR3 is 17 amino acids. After removal of 0 bases from V and 6 bases from J, the junction contained 10 bases not matched to a gene. For the CDR3, the DNA is TGCGCCAGCAGCTTGGCCCCTATCGGGACAGGGTCCAATGAGCAGTTCTTC. Translating gives CASSLAPIGTGSNEQFF.

The chain combines TRBV15 with TRBJ1-3; D is perhaps TRBD1 (5 bases). The CDR3 spans 14 residues. Germline V gene data show CDR1 as LNHNV and CDR2 as YYDKDF (reference sequence). Deletions cut 8 bases from V and 8 bases from J, with 19 bases between. The CDR3 protein is CATAANQGFDTIYF. CDR3 nucleotide sequence: TGTGCCACCGCCGCGAACCAGGGTTTTGACACCATATATTTT.

V is TRBV2 and J is TRBJ2-3; D ambiguous. The V end was cut by 7 bases, the J end by 0 bases, with 11 bases between. The germline gives CDR1 SNHLY, CDR2 FYNNEI. There are 14 residues in the CDR3. The CDR3 region is CASISYSSTDTQYF. For the CDR3, the DNA is TGTGCCAGCATTTCCTATTCTAGCACAGATACGCAGTATTTT.

This clone occurred once. This chain joins TRBV6-5 and TRBJ2-7; 9 bases map to TRBD1. Losses at the gene ends were 3 bases for V and 3 bases for J; bases not matched to a gene: 3. Per the germline V gene, CDR1 is MNHEY and CDR2 is SVGAGI. This CDR3 is 14 amino acids long. The CDR3 coding sequence is TGTGCCAGCAGTTATGGGACAGGGAACTACGAGCAGTACTTC. The encoded protein is CASSYGTGNYEQYF.

V gene TRBV28 combines with J gene TRBJ2-3; 8 nucleotides match TRBD2. Germline trimming cut 6 bases from V and 2 bases from J; bases unmatched to any gene: 7. Germline CDR1 and CDR2: MDHEN and SYDVKM. The CDR3 is 15 amino acids. Here the CDR3 reads CASSRGLVNTDTQYF. In nucleotides, the CDR3 is TGTGCCAGCAGCCGGGGACTAGTGAACACAGATACGCAGTATTTT.

This clone is a singleton in its sample. This chain connects TRBV30 to TRBJ2-1; TRBD2 matches 9 bases. CDR1 is GTSNPN and CDR2 is SVGIG in the germline V gene (reference sequence). The trim removed 0 bases at V and 4 bases at J, leaving 25 bases unmatched. This CDR3 contains 22 residues. The chain's CDR3 is CAWSVGLKWASGKKMGYNEQFF. The CDR3 nucleotides are TGTGCCTGGAGTGTGGGTCTTAAATGGGCTAGCGGGAAGAAGATGGGATACAATGAGCAGTTCTTC. The complete variable domain, with remaining parts taken from reference TRBV30 and TRBJ2-1, reads SQTIHQWPATLVQPVGSPLSLECTVEGTSNPNLYWYRQAAGRGLQLLFYSVGIGQISSEVPQNLSASRPQDRQFILSSKKLLLSDSGFYLCAWSVGLKWASGKKMGYNEQFFGPGTRLTVL.

The chain employs TRBV11-3 and TRBJ1-6; tentatively, D is TRBD1 (6 bases). V shed 4 bases and J shed 6 bases, with 7 bases lying between them. The CDR3 is made up of 13 amino acids. Germline CDR1 is SGHNT and CDR2 is YENEEA. The CDR3: CASSWDTNSPLHF. CDR3 sequence (DNA): TGTGCCAGCAGCTGGGACACTAATTCACCCCTCCACTTT.

This CDR3 is CASSFLAVAGDGEQFF. CDR3 DNA sequence: TGTGCCAGCAGCTTTCTCGCCGTAGCGGGGGACGGTGAGCAGTTCTTC. This chain joins TRBV11-2 and TRBJ2-1, with TRBD2 identical over 9 bases. This CDR3 is 16 amino acids long. J gave up 9 bases and V 3 bases, and 12 bases lay outside the gene matches. The germline V gene encodes CDR1 SGHAT and CDR2 FQNNGV.

The chain carries TRBV28 and TRBJ2-7; D remains ambiguous. Germline V lookup: CDR1 MDHEN, CDR2 SYDVKM. There are 14 residues in the CDR3. V gave up 6 bases and J gave up 2 bases, with 14 bases separating them. The CDR3 here is CASSPGGLPYEQYF. The CDR3, as DNA: TGTGCCAGCAGCCCCGGTGGGCTACCCTACGAGCAGTACTTC.

This chain connects TRBV5-1 to TRBJ1-2; TRBD1 matches at 8 bases. The trim removed 4 bases at V and 1 base at J, leaving 6 bases unmatched. The length of the CDR3 is 15 residues. Per the germline V gene, CDR1 is SGHRS and CDR2 is YFSETQ. In DNA form, the CDR3 reads TGCGCCAGCAGCGCGGGACAGGCCTTTAACTATGGCTACACCTTC. Its protein product is CASSAGQAFNYGYTF.

The chain links TRBV6-2 or TRBV6-3 to TRBJ1-3, with a tentative D call TRBD1 (5 bases). CDR1 MNHEY and CDR2 SVGEGT come from the germline V gene. The germline V and J ends were trimmed by 2 bases and 6 bases, with 11 bases remaining between them. CDR3 size: 14 residues. The CDR3 nucleotides are TGTGCCAGCAGTTACGAGGACACTTCAAACACCATATATTTT. Translated, it gives CASSYEDTSNTIYF.

This chain uses TRBV6-2 or TRBV6-3 with TRBJ1-5, with D hard to call. Deletions cut 2 bases from V and 3 bases from J, with 8 bases between. The germline V gene has CDR1 MNHEY and CDR2 SVGEGT. This CDR3 has 14 amino acids. The chain's CDR3 is CASSYVSTNQPQHF. Written as DNA, the CDR3 is TGTGCCAGCAGTTACGTGAGTACCAATCAGCCCCAGCATTTT.

The chain recombines TRBV5-6 with TRBJ2-1, with D perhaps matching TRBD1 (6 bases). The CDR3 consists of 15 residues. V lost 4 bases and J lost 2, with 13 bases in between. The germline V gene has CDR1 SGHDT and CDR2 YYEEEE. The DNA of the CDR3 is TGTGCCAGCAGCCAAGAGACAGGTCCCTACAATGAGCAGTTCTTC. It encodes CASSQETGPYNEQFF.

The chain links TRBV7-9 to TRBJ1-5; D ambiguous. The CDR3 extends over 12 amino acids. Germline V gene sequence: CDR1 SEHNR, CDR2 FQNEAQ (reference sequence). The V end lost 4 bases, the J end lost 7 bases, and 8 bases lay between the germline ends. Written as DNA, the CDR3 is TGTGCCAGCAGCTCCGACACCCAGCCCCAGCATTTT. Its translation: CASSSDTQPQHF.

The chain carries TRBV6-1 and TRBJ1-1; a weak D match, TRBD1 (6 bases). V lost 2 bases and J lost 3, with 10 bases in between. Germline CDR1 is MNHNS and CDR2 is SASEGT. The CDR3 is 14 residues long. CDR3 region: CASSEWAGDTEAFF. The CDR3 DNA reads TGTGCCAGCAGTGAATGGGCAGGGGACACTGAAGCTTTCTTT.

The J gene is TRBJ1-1, the V gene TRBV5-5, with unresolved D. Looked up from germline, CDR1 is SGHKS and CDR2 is YYEKEE (reference sequence). The CDR3 is made up of 14 amino acids. With 0 bases removed from V and 4 bases from J, the gap between germline ends came to 10 bases. The CDR3: CASSLGPPGTEAFF. The CDR3 coding sequence is TGTGCCAGCAGCTTGGGACCTCCGGGCACTGAAGCTTTCTTT.

The gene calls are TRBV2 and TRBJ1-4, with TRBD1 as a possible D gene (6 bases). Trimming took off 5 bases at V and 1 base at J, with 11 bases between the two ends. Germline CDR1 is SNHLY and CDR2 is FYNNEI. The CDR3 runs 15 residues. This CDR3 is CASSSTGLTNEKLFF. The CDR3 DNA reads TGTGCCAGCAGTTCTACAGGGTTAACTAATGAAAAACTGTTTTTT.

CDR3 nucleotide sequence: TGTGCCAGCGGGACATGGGGTGAGCAGTTCTTC. Its translation: CASGTWGEQFF. This chain links TRBV28 with TRBJ2-1, with D perhaps matching TRBD1 (6 bases). The CDR3 runs to 11 residues. The germline gives CDR1 MDHEN, CDR2 SYDVKM. Trimming took 8 bases from V and 9 from J, leaving 11 bases between them. Full variable domain (remainder filled in from reference TRBV28 and TRBJ2-1): DVKVTQSSRYLVKRTGEKVFLECVQDMDHENMFWYRQDPGLGLRLIYFSYDVKMKEKGDIPEGYSVSREKKERFSLILESASTNQTSMYLCASGTWGEQFFGPGTRLTVL.

J is TRBJ1-2 and V is TRBV6-5; D gene uncertain. CDR1 and CDR2 from the germline V gene are MNHEY and SVGAGI. The CDR3 covers 15 residues. The V end lost 2 bases, the J end lost 2 bases, and 12 bases lay between the germline ends. The CDR3 nucleotides are TGTGCCAGCAGTTACGGCGGGGAAAAAAACTATGGCTACACCTTC. As protein: CASSYGGEKNYGYTF.

The genes are TRBV19 and TRBJ1-1, with D perhaps TRBD1 (6 bases). Germline assignment: CDR1 LNHDA and CDR2 SQIVND (reference sequence). The V end was cut by 11 bases, the J end by 0 bases, with 13 bases between. This CDR3 is built from 13 residues. The CDR3 reads CAVRDIVNTEAFF. CDR3 sequence (DNA): TGTGCCGTCCGGGACATAGTGAACACTGAAGCTTTCTTT.